This entry concerns a single T cell receptor (beta chain). Per the study methods: Amplification of reference gene primers provided the estimated nucleated cell counts. Profiled with immunoSEQ multiplex PCR; TCRdb holds only in-frame clones, not every one. The V and J calls and clone size come from that table; D and trimming were worked out from the DNA. The sample shows approximately 300,000 clones, roughly nine tenths of them seen only once. Germline CDR1 is MNHEY and CDR2 is SVGAGI. After removal of 7 bases from V and 5 bases from J, the junction contained 10 bases not matched to a gene. The CDR3 is 14 amino acids. This sample is drawn from a study of blood T cell repertoires in COVID-19. The study recruited exposed participants who had met a COVID-19 case within 2 weeks before entry.

This sequence was found in a woman younger than 45 who had been exposed to COVID-19. Material: PBMCs or T cells enriched from blood (not recorded which). V and J are TRBV6-5 and TRBJ2-7; 8 bases are shared with TRBD1. As DNA, the CDR3 is TGTGCCAGCATCCTAGACAGGGGCAAGAACGAGCAGTACTTC. Protein: CASILDRGKNEQYF.